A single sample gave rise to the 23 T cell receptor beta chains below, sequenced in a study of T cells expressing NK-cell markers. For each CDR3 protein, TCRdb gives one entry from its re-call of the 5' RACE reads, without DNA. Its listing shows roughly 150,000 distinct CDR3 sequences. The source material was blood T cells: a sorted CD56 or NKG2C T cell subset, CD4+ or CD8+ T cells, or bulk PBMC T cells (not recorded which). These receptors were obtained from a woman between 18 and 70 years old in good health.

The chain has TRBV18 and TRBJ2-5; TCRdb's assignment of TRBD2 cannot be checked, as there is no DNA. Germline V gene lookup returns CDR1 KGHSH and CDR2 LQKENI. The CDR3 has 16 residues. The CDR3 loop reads CASSPRSGSNQETQYF.

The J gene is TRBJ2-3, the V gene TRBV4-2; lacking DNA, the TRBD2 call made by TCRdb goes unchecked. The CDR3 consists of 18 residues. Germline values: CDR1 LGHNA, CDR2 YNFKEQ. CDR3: CASSPGTSGSRRTDTQYF.

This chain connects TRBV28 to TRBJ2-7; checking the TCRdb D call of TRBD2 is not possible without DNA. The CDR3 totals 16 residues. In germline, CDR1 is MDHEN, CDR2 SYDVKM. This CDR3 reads CASSLRSGRAGKEQYF. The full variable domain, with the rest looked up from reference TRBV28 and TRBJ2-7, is DVKVTQSSRYLVKRTGEKVFLECVQDMDHENMFWYRQDPGLGLRLIYFSYDVKMKEKGDIPEGYSVSREKKERFSLILESASTNQTSMYLCASSLRSGRAGKEQYFGPGTRLTVT.

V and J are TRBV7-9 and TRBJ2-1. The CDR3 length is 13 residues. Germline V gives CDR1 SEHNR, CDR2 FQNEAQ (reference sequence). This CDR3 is CASSLDVGNEQFF.

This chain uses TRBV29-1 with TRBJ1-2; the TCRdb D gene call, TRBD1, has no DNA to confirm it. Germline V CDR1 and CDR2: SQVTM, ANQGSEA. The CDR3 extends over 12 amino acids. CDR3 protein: CSVTDRGNGYTF.

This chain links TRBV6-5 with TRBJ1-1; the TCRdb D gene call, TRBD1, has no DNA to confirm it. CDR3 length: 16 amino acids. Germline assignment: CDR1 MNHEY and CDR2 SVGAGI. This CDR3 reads CASSWDRTLVNTEAFF.

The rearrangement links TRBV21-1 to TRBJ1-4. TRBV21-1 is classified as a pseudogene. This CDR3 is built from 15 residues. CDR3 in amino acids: CASSRRSRVGEKLFF.

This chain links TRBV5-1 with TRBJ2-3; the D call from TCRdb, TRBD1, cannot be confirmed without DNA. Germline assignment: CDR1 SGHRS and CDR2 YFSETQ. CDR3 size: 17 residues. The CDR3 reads CASSSRGSTPSTDTQYF.

The CDR3 sequence: CASSQVYTAYEQYF. V gene TRBV3-1 combines with J gene TRBJ2-7. Germline V gene data show CDR1 as LGHDT and CDR2 as YNNKEL (reference sequence). The CDR3 extends over 14 amino acids.

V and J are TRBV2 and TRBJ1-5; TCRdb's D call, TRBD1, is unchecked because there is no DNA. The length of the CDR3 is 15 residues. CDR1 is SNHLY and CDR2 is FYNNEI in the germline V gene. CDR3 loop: CASSGGQGSNQPQHF. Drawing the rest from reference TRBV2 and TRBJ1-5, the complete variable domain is EPEVTQTPSHQVTQMGQEVILRCVPISNHLYFYWYRQILGQKVEFLVSFYNNEISEKSEIFDDQFSVERPDGSNFTLKIRSTKLEDSAMYFCASSGGQGSNQPQHFGDGTRLSIL.

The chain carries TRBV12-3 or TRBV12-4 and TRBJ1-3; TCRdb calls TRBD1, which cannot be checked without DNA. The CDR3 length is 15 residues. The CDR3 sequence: CASRDTGGAGNTIYF.

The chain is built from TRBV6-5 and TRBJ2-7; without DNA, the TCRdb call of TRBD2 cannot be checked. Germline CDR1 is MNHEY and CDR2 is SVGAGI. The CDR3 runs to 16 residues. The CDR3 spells CASSYSGPAGVDEQYF.

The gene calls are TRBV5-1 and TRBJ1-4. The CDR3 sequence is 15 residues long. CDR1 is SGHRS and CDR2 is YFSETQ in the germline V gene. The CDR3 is CASSLGAATNEKLFF.

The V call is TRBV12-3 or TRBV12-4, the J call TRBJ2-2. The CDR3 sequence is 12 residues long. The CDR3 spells CASTKGTGELFF.

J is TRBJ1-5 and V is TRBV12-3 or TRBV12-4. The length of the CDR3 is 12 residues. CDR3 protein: CASKPRIGPQHF.

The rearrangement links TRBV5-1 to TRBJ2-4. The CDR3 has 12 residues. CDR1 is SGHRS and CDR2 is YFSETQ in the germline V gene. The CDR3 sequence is CASSLDLNIQYF.

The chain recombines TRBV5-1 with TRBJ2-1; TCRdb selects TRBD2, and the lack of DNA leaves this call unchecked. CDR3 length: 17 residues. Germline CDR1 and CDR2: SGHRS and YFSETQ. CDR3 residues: CASSLAQTSGSIDEQFF.

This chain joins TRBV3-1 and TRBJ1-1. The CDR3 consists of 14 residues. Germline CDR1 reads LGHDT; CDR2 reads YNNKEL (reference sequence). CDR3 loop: CASRQLTDNTEAFF.

CDR3 protein: CASSAYESYNSPLHF. The chain links TRBV7-9 to TRBJ1-6. Germline V gene data show CDR1 as SEHNR and CDR2 as FQNEAQ (reference sequence). The CDR3 sequence is 15 residues long.

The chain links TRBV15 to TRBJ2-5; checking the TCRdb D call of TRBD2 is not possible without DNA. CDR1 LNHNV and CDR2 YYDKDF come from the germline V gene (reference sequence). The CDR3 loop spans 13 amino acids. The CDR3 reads CATARSGVQTQYF. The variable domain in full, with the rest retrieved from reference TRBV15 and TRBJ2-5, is DAMVIQNPRYQVTQFGKPVTLSCSQTLNHNVMYWYQQKSSQAPKLLFHYYDKDFNNEADTPDNFQSRRPNTSFCFLDIRSPGLGDTAMYLCATARSGVQTQYFGPGTRLLVL.

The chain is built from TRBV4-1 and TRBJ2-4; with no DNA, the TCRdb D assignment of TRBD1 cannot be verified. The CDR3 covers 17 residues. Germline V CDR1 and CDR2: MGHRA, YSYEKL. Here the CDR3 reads CANSCPRGRLAKNIQYF.

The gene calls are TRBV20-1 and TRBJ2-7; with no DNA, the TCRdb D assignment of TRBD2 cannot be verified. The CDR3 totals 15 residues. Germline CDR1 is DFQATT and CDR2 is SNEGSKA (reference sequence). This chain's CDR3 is CSARGVTSGTYEQYF.

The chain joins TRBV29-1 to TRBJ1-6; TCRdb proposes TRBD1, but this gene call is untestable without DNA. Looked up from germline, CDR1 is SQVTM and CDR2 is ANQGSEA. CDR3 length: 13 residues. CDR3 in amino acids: CSVGQGVDSPLHF. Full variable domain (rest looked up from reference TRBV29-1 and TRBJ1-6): SAVISQKPSRDICQRGTSLTIQCQVDSQVTMMFWYRQQPGQSLTLIATANQGSEATYESGFVIDKFPISRPNLTFSTLTVSNMSPEDSSIYLCSVGQGVDSPLHFGNGTRLTVT.